The 7 T cell receptor beta chains given below trace back to one sample, sequenced in a study of cytomegalovirus exposure and HLA in healthy donors. PCR amplification relied on 60 Vbeta primers (plus 13 Jbeta primers). Sequencing was performed with immunoSEQ multiplex PCR; in TCRdb, only in-frame clones are kept and a portion is missing. This sample yields over 150,000 clones, of which 65% to 85% are seen a single time; about 2.4% belongs to the top ten. Sequenced material: PBMCs. The source of these receptors is a male donor in good health and CMV-seronegative.

The chain couples TRBV7-8 to TRBJ1-5, with a weak D call TRBD1 (5 bases). Deletions cut 5 bases from V and 7 bases from J, with 12 bases between. Germline V gene data show CDR1 as SGHVS and CDR2 as FQNEAQ. The CDR3 runs to 13 residues. The CDR3 here is CASSRGKNQPQHF. DNA for the CDR3: TGTGCCAGCAGCCGGGGGAAGAACCAGCCCCAGCATTTT.

This clone has only one observation. The chain uses TRBV4-1 and TRBJ2-3, with D possibly being TRBD2 (5 bases). Germline CDR1 reads MGHRA; CDR2 reads YSYEKL. CDR3 length: 17 residues. Trimming pared 4 bases from V and 3 bases from J, leaving 20 bases between. CDR3 sequence reads: CASSPSRFGDGTDTQYF. CDR3 nucleotides: TGCGCCAGCAGCCCAAGTAGGTTCGGGGATGGTACAGATACGCAGTATTTT.

This chain joins TRBV9 and TRBJ2-3; tentative D call: TRBD2 (6 bases). The CDR3 is made up of 15 amino acids. Trimming shortened V by 0 bases and J by 5 bases, and 13 bases separated the two germline ends. Germline CDR1 is SGDLS and CDR2 is YYNGEE. CDR3 DNA sequence: TGTGCCAGCAGCGTAGTAGGGGACTCGGGAGATACGCAGTATTTT. It codes for CASSVVGDSGDTQYF. Complete variable domain (other parts from reference TRBV9 and TRBJ2-3): DSGVTQTPKHLITATGQRVTLRCSPRSGDLSVYWYQQSLDQGLQFLIQYYNGEERAKGNILERFSAQQFPDLHSELNLSSLELGDSALYFCASSVVGDSGDTQYFGPGTRLTVL.

The V gene is TRBV27, the J gene TRBJ2-7, with 9 positions matching TRBD1. The CDR3 spans 14 residues. The V gene end was trimmed by 6 bases and the J gene end by 4 bases; junction bases not matched to a gene: 7. The germline V gene encodes CDR1 MNHEY and CDR2 SMNVEV (reference sequence). The CDR3 protein is CASSPTGGLYEQYF. The CDR3 DNA follows: TGTGCCAGCAGCCCGACAGGGGGGCTTTACGAGCAGTACTTC.

The chain recombines TRBV9 with TRBJ2-3; possible D gene TRBD1, 6 bases. Trimming removed 2 bases from V and 4 bases from J, with 8 bases in between. Germline V gene sequence: CDR1 SGDLS, CDR2 YYNGEE. The CDR3 sequence is 13 residues long. This chain's CDR3 is CASSVTGPDTQYF. The CDR3 bases are TGTGCCAGCAGCGTTACAGGGCCAGATACGCAGTATTTT.

The chain couples TRBV12-5 to TRBJ1-2; 8 positions agree with TRBD1. CDR1 is LGHNT, CDR2 FRNRAP, per germline. With V trimmed by 1 base and J by 2 bases, 3 bases remained unmatched. The CDR3 is made up of 15 amino acids. The CDR3 region has the DNA TGTGCTAGTGGTTTGGAGGCAGGGGGCAACTATGGCTACACCTTC. Protein product: CASGLEAGGNYGYTF.

This chain joins TRBV28 and TRBJ1-2, with 8 bases lining up with TRBD1. V shed 7 bases and J 4 bases; nucleotides not matched to a gene: 17. In germline, CDR1 is MDHEN, CDR2 SYDVKM. This CDR3 comprises 17 residues. The CDR3 reads CASTNRDRSSLGYGYTF. CDR3 nucleotide sequence: TGTGCCAGCACCAACCGGGACAGGAGCTCGTTGGGCTATGGCTACACCTTC.